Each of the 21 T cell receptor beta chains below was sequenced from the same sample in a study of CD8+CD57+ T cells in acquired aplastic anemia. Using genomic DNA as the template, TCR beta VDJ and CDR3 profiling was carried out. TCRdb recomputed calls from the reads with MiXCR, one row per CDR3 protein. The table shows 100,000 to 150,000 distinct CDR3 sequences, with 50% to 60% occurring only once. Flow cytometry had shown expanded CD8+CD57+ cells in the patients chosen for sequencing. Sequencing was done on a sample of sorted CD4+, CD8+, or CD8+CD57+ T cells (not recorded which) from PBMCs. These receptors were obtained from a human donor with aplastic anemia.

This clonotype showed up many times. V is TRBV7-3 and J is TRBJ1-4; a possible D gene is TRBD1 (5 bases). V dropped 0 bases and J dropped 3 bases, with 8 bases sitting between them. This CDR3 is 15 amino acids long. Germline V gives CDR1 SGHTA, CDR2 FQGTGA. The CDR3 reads CASSLTGGANEKLFF. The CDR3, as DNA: TGTGCCAGCAGCTTAACTGGGGGAGCTAATGAAAAACTGTTTTTT.

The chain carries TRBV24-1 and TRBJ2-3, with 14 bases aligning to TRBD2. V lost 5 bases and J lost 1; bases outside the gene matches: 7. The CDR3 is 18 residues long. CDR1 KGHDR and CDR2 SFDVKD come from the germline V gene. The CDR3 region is CATSGTSGRSTGTDTQYF. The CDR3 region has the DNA TGTGCCACCAGTGGGACTAGCGGGAGGTCAACTGGCACAGATACGCAGTATTTT.

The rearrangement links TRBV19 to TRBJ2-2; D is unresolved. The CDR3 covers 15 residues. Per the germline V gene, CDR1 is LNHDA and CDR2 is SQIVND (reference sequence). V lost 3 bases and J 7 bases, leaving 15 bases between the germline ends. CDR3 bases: TGTGCCAGTAGTATGAAGAACTTCGCAGGCGGGGAGCTGTTTTTT. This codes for CASSMKNFAGGELFF.

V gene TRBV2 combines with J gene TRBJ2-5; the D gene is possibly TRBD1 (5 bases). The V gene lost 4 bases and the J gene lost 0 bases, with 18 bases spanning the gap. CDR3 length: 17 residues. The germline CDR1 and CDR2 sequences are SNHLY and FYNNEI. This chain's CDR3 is CASSGGDSHLYQETQYF. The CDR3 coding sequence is TGTGCCAGCAGTGGGGGCGACAGCCACCTGTACCAAGAGACCCAGTACTTC.

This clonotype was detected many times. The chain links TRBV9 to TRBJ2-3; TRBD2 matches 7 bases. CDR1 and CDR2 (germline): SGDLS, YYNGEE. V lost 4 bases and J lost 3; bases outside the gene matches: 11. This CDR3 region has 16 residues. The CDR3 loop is CASSTQPGLLTDTQYF. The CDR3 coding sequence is TGTGCCAGCAGCACCCAACCGGGACTACTAACAGATACGCAGTATTTT.

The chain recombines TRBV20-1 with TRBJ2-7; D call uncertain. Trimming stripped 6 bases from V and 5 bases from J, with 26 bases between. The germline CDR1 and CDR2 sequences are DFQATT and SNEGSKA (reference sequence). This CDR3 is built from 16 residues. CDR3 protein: CSANSLSLGAGNEQYF. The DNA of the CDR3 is TGCAGTGCCAATAGCCTTTCATTGGGCGCAGGTAACGAGCAGTACTTC.

The CDR3 reads CSVGTSGGANTQYF. In DNA form, the CDR3 reads TGCAGCGTCGGGACTAGCGGGGGGGCGAATACGCAGTATTTT. This chain uses TRBV29-1 with TRBJ2-3, with 16 positions matching TRBD2. With V trimmed by 6 bases and J by 7 bases, 4 bases remained unmatched. CDR3 length: 14 residues. Germline V lookup: CDR1 SQVTM, CDR2 ANQGSEA.

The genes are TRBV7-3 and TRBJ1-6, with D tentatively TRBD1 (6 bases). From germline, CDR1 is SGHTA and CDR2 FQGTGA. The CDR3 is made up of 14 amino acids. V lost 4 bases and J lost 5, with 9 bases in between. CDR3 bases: TGTGCCAGCAGCTCGGGACAACATAATTCACCCCTCCACTTT. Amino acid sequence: CASSSGQHNSPLHF.

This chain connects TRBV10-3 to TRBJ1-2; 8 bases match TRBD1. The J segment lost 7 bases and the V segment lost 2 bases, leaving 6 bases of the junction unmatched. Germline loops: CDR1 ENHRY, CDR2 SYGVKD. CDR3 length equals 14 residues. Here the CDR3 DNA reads TGTGCCATCAGTGAGCAACAGGGGGGAGGTGGCTACACCTTC. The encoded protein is CAISEQQGGGGYTF.

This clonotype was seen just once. Here the CDR3 DNA reads TGTGCCAGCAGGGCTAGCGAGGGCGAGCAGTACTTC. Translated, it gives CASRASEGEQYF. The rearrangement links TRBV12-3 or TRBV12-4 to TRBJ2-7; a possible D gene is TRBD2 (6 bases). The length of the CDR3 is 12 residues. The V end lost 6 bases, the J end lost 6 bases, and 12 bases lay between the germline ends.

DNA of the CDR3: TGCGCCAGCAGGAGGGATGTGTCCGGGGAGCTGTTTTTT. It codes for CASRRDVSGELFF. The genes are TRBV5-1 and TRBJ2-2, with D perhaps matching TRBD2 (5 bases). With 5 bases removed from V and 6 bases from J, the gap between germline ends came to 11 bases. This CDR3 has 13 amino acids. The V gene's germline CDR1 is SGHRS and CDR2 YFSETQ.

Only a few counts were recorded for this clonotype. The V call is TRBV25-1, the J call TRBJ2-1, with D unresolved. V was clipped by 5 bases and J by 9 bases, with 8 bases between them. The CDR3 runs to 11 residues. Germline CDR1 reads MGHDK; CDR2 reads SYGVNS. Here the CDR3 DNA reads TGTGCCAGCAGTAGCAGCAGTGAGCAGTTCTTC. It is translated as CASSSSSEQFF.

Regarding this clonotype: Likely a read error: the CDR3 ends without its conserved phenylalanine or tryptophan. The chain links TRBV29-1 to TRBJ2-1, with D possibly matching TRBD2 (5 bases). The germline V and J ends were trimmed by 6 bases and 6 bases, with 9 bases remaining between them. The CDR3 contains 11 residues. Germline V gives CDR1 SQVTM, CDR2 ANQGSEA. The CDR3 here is CSVQLANEQFL. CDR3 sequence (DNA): TGCAGCGTACAGCTAGCCAATGAGCAGTTCCTC.

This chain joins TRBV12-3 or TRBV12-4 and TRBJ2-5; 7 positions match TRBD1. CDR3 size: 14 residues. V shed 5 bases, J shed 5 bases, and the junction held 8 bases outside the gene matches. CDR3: CASSANRGGETQYF. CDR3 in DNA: TGTGCCAGCAGTGCTAACAGGGGCGGGGAGACCCAGTACTTC.

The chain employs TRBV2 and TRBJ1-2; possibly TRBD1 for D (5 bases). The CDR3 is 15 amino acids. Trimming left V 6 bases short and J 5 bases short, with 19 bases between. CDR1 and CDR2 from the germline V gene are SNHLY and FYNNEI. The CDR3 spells CASSAGDPGQYGYTF. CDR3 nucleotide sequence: TGTGCCAGCAGCGCCGGGGACCCCGGCCAATATGGCTACACCTTC. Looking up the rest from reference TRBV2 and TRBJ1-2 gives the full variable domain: EPEVTQTPSHQVTQMGQEVILRCVPISNHLYFYWYRQILGQKVEFLVSFYNNEISEKSEIFDDQFSVERPDGSNFTLKIRSTKLEDSAMYFCASSAGDPGQYGYTFGSGTRLTVV.

CDR3 coding DNA: TGTGCCAGTAGTACCGGGACTAGCGGCTACAATGAGCAGTTCTTC. It codes for CASSTGTSGYNEQFF. The chain is built from TRBV19 and TRBJ2-1; 11 bases agree with TRBD2. With V trimmed by 4 bases and J by 3 bases, 2 bases remained unmatched. CDR3 length: 15 amino acids. Germline lookup yields CDR1 LNHDA and CDR2 SQIVND (reference sequence).

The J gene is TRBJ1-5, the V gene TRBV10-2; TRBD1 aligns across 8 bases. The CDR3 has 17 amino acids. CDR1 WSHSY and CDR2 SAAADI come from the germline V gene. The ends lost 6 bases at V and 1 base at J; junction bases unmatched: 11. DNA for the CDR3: TGCGCCAGCAGCCCCACAGGGGGAGTTGTGAGCAATCAGCCCCAGCATTTT. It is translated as CASSPTGGVVSNQPQHF.

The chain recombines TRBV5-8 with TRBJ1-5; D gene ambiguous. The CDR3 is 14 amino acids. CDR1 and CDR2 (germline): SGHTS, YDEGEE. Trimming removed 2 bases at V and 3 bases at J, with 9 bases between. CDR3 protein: CASSLRVFNQPQHF. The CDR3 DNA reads TGTGCCAGCAGCTTACGAGTGTTCAATCAGCCCCAGCATTTT.

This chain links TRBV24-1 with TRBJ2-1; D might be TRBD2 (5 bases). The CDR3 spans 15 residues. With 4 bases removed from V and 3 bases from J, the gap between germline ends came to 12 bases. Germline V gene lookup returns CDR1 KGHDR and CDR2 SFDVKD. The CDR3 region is CATSERAVGYNEQFF. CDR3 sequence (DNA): TGTGCCACCAGTGAGAGGGCGGTAGGCTACAATGAGCAGTTCTTC.

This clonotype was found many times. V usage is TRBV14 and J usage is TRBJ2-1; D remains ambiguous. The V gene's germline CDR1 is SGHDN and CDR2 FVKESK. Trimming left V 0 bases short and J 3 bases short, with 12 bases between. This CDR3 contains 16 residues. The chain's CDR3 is CASSQDKFADYNEQFF. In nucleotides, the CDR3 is TGTGCCAGCAGCCAAGATAAGTTCGCTGACTACAATGAGCAGTTCTTC.

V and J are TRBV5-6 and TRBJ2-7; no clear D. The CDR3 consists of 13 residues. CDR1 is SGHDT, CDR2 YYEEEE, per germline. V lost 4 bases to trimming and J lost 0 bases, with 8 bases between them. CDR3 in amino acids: CASSDHPSYEQYF. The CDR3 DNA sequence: TGTGCCAGCAGCGATCACCCCTCCTACGAGCAGTACTTC.